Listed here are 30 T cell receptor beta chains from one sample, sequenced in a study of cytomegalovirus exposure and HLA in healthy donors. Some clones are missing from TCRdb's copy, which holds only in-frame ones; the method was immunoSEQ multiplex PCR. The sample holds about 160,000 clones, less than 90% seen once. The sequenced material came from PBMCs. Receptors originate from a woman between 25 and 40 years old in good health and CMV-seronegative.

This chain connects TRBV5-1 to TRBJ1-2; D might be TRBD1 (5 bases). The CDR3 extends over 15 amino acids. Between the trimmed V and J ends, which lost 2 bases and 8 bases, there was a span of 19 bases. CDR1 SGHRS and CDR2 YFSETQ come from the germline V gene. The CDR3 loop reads CASSLDSLNLGGYTF. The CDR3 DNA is TGCGCCAGCAGCTTAGACAGTCTCAACCTTGGGGGCTACACCTTC.

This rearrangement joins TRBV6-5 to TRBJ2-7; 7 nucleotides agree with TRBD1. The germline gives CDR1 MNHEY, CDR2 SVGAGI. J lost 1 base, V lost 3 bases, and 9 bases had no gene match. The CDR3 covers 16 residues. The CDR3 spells CASSYISSGGSYEQYF. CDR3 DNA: TGTGCCAGCAGTTATATTTCGTCAGGGGGATCCTACGAGCAGTACTTC.

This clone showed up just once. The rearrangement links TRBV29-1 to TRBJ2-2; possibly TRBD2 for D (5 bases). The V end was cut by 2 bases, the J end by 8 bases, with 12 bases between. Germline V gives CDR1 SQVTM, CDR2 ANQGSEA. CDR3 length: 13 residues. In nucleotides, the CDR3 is TGCAGCGTTGAACTAGCCCACGATGGGGAGCTGTTTTTT. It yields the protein CSVELAHDGELFF.

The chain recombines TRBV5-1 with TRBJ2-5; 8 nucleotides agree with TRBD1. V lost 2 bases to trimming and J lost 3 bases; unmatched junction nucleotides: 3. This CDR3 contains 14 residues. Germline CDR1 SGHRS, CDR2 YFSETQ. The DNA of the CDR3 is TGCGCCAGCAGCTTTTGGACAGGGAAAGAGACCCAGTACTTC. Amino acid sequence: CASSFWTGKETQYF.

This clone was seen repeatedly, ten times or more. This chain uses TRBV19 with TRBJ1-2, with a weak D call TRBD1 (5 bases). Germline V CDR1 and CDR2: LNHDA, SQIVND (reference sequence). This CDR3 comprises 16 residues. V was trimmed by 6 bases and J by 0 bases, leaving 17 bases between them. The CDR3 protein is CASRGIDSIANYGYTF. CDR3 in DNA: TGTGCCAGTAGGGGGATTGACAGCATAGCTAACTATGGCTACACCTTC.

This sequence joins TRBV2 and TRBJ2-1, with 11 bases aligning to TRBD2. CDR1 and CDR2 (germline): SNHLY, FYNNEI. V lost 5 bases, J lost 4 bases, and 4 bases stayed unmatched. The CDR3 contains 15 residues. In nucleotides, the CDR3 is TGTGCCAGCAGTAGCACTAGCGGGGGATACAATGAGCAGTTCTTC. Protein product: CASSSTSGGYNEQFF.

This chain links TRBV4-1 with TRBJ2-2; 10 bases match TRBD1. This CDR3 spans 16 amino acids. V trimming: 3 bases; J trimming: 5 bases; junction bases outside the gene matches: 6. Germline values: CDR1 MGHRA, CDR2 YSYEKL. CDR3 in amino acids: CASSQTGTGETGELFF. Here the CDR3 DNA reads TGCGCCAGCAGCCAGACTGGGACAGGGGAAACCGGGGAGCTGTTTTTT.

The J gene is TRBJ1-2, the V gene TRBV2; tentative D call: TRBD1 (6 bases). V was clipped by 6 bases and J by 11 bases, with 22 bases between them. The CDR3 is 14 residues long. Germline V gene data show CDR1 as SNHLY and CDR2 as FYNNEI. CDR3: CASRVNRVGPEYTF. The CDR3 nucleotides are TGTGCCAGCAGGGTTAACAGGGTTGGCCCCGAATACACCTTC.

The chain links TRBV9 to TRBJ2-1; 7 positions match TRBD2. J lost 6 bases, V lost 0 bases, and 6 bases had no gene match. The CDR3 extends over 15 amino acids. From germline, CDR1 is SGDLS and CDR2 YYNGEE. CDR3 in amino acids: CASSVEGLAVNEQFF. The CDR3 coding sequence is TGTGCCAGCAGCGTAGAGGGGCTAGCGGTCAATGAGCAGTTCTTC.

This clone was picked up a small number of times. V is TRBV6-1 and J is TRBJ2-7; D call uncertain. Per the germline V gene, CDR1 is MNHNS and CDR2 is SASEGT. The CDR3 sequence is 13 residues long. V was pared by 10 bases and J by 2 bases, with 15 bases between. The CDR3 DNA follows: TGTGCCATCGACCAAGGAGAAGCCTACGAGCAGTACTTC. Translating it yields CAIDQGEAYEQYF.

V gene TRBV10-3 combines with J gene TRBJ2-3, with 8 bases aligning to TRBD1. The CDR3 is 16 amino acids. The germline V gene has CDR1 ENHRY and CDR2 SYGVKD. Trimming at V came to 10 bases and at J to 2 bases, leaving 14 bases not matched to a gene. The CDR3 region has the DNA TGTGCCACCAAACCTGGACAGGGAATGGACACAGATACGCAGTATTTT. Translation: CATKPGQGMDTDTQYF.

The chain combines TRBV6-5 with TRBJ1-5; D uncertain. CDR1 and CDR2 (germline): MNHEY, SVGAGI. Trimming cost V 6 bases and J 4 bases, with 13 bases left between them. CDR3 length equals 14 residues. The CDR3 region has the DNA TGTGCCAGCAGCCCTGGATCGTCGAATCAGCCCCAGCATTTT. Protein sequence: CASSPGSSNQPQHF.

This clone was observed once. As DNA, the CDR3 is TGTGCCAGCAGCGCCCGGACAGGGGGCCTGATCACTGAAGCTTTCTTT. Residues: CASSARTGGLITEAFF. The genes are TRBV11-3 and TRBJ1-1, with TRBD1 matching over 11 bases. CDR3 length equals 16 residues. Germline V lookup: CDR1 SGHNT, CDR2 YENEEA. Trimming at V came to 5 bases and at J to 4 bases, leaving 9 bases not matched to a gene.

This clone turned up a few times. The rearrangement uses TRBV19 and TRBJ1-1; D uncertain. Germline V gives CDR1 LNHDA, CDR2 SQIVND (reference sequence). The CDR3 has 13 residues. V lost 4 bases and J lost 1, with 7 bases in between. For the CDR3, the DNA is TGTGCCAGTAGTACCCTTGAGAACACTGAAGCTTTCTTT. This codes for CASSTLENTEAFF.

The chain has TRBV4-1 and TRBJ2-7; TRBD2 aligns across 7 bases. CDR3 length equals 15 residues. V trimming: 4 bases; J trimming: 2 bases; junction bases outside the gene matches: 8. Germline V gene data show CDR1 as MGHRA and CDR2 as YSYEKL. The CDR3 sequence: CASSRAGENAYEQYF. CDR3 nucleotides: TGCGCCAGCAGCCGGGCGGGAGAGAACGCCTACGAGCAGTACTTC.

The CDR3 region has the DNA TGTGCCAGCCCTATAGGGCAGTACTTC. As protein: CASPIGQYF. The J gene is TRBJ2-7, the V gene TRBV25-1; no clear D. The V end lost 8 bases, the J end lost 9 bases, and 8 bases lay between the germline ends. The germline V gene encodes CDR1 MGHDK and CDR2 SYGVNS. CDR3 length equals 9 residues.

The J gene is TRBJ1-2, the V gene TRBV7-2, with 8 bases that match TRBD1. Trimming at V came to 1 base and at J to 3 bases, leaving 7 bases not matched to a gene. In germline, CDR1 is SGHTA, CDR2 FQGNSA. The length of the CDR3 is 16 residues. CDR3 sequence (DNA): TGTGCCAGCAGCTTAGGGGCAGGGGGCGGTGACTATGGCTACACCTTC. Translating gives CASSLGAGGGDYGYTF.

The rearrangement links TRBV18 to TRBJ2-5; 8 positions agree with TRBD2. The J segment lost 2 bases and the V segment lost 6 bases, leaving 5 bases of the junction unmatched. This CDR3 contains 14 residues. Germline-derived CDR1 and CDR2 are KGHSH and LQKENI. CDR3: CASSPSGGQETQYF. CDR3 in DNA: TGTGCCAGCTCGCCCTCGGGGGGGCAAGAGACCCAGTACTTC.

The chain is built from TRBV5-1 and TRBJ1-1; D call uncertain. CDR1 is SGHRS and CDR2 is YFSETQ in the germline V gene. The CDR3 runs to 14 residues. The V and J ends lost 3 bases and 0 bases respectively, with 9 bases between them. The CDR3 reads CASSSLEMNTEAFF. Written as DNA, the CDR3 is TGCGCCAGCAGCTCCCTCGAGATGAACACTGAAGCTTTCTTT.

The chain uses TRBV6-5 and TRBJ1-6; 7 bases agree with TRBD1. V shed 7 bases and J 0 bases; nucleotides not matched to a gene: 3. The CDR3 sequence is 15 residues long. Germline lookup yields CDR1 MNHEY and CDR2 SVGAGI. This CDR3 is CASIRDSSYNSPLHF. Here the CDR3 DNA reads TGTGCCAGCATCCGGGACAGCTCCTATAATTCACCCCTCCACTTT.

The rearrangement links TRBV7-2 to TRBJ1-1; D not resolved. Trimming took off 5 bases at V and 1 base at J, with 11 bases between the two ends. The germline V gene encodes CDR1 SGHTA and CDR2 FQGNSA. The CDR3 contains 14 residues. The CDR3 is CASSHNPGNTEAFF. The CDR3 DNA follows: TGTGCCAGCAGCCACAATCCAGGGAACACTGAAGCTTTCTTT.

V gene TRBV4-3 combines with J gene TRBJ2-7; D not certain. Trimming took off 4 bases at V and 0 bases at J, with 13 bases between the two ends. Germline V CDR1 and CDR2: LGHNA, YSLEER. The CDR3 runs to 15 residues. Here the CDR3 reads CASSPDRAASYEQYF. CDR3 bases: TGCGCCAGCAGCCCTGACCGGGCAGCCTCCTACGAGCAGTACTTC.

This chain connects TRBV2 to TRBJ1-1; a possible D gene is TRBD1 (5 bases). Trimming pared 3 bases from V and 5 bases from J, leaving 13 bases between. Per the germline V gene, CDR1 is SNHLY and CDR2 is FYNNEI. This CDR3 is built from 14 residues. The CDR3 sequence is CASSEVGGRTEAFF. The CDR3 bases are TGTGCCAGCAGTGAGGTCGGGGGGAGGACTGAAGCTTTCTTT.

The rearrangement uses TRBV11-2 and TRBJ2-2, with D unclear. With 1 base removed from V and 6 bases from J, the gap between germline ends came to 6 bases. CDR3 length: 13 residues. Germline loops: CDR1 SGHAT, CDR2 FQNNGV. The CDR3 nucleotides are TGTGCCAGCAGCTTAGTGGTGTCCGGGGAGCTGTTTTTT. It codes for CASSLVVSGELFF.

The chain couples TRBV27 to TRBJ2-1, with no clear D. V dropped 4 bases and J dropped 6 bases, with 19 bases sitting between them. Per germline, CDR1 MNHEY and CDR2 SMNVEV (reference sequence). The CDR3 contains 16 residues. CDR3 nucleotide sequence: TGTGCCAGCAGTTCCTCGACGAACCCAACGACCAATGAGCAGTTCTTC. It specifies CASSSSTNPTTNEQFF.

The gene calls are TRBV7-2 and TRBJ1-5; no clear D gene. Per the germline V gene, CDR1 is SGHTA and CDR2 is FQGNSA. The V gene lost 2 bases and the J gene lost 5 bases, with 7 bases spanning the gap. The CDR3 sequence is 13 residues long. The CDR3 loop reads CASSLWRDQPQHF. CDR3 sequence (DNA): TGTGCCAGCAGCTTATGGCGGGATCAGCCCCAGCATTTT.

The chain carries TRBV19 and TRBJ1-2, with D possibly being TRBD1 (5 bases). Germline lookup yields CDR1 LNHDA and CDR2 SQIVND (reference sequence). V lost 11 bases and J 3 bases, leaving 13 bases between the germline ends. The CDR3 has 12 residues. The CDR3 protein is CAALAGHYGYTF. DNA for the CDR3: TGTGCCGCACTGGCAGGGCACTATGGCTACACCTTC.

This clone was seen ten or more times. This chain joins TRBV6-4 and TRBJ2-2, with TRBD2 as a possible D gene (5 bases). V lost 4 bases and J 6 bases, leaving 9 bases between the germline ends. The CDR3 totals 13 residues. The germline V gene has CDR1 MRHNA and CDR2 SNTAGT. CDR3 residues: CASSGLAAGELFF. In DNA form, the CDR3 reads TGTGCCAGCAGTGGGCTAGCAGCCGGGGAGCTGTTTTTT.

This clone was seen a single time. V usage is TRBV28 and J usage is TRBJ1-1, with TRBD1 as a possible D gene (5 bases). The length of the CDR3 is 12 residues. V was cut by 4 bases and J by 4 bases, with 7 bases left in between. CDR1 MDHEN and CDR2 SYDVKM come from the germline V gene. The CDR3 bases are TGTGCCAGCAGTTCGGGGGGCACTGAAGCTTTCTTT. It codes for CASSSGGTEAFF.

CDR3: CASSLLISGYSYEQYF. The CDR3, as DNA: TGTGCCAGCAGTTTATTGATTAGCGGGTATTCTTACGAGCAGTACTTC. The rearrangement uses TRBV27 and TRBJ2-7, with 7 bases matching TRBD2. The CDR3 runs to 16 residues. J lost 4 bases, V lost 1 base, and 10 bases had no gene match. The germline CDR1 and CDR2 sequences are MNHEY and SMNVEV (reference sequence).